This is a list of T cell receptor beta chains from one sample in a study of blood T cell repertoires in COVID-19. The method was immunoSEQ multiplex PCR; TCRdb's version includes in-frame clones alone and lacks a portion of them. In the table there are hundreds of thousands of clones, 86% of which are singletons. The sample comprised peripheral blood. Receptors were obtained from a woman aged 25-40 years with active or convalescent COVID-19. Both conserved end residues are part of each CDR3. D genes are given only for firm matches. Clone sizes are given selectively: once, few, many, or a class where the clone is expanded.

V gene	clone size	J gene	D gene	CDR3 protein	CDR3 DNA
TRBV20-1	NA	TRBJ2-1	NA	CSAMYYNEQFF	TGCAGTGCTATGTATTACAATGAGCAGTTCTTC
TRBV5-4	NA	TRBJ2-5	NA	CASSPTQYQETQYF	TGTGCCAGCAGCCCGACTCAGTACCAAGAGACCCAGTACTTC
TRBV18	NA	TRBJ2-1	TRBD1	CASSPPTGGGEQFF	TGTGCCAGCTCACCACCAACAGGGGGTGGTGAGCAGTTCTTC
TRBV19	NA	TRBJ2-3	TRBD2	CASSIQAGYDTQYF	TGTGCCAGTAGTATTCAAGCGGGGTATGATACGCAGTATTTT
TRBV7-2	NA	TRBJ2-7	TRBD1	CASSTGTGFEQYF	TGTGCCAGCAGCACCGGGACAGGGTTCGAGCAGTACTTC
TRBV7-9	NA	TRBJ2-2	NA	CASSLGTGPTGELFF	TGTGCCAGCAGCTTAGGTACAGGGCCGACTGGGGAGCTGTTTTTT
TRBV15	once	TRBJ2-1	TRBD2	CATSSPGTSGGAGVNEQFF	TGTGCCACCAGCAGCCCCGGGACTAGCGGGGGGGCAGGGGTCAATGAGCAGTTCTTC
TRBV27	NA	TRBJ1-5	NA	CASSFRLGQGIEPQHF	TGTGCCAGCAGTTTTCGTTTGGGTCAGGGGATTGAGCCCCAGCATTTT
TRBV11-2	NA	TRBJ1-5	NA	CASSSDLGGDQPQHF	TGTGCCAGCAGCTCGGACTTGGGCGGGGATCAGCCCCAGCATTTT
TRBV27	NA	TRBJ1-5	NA	CASQTGTNQPQHF	TGTGCCAGCCAAACAGGGACCAATCAGCCCCAGCATTTT
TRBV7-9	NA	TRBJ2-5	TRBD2	CASSQLLAGKQETQYF	TGTGCCAGCAGCCAATTACTAGCGGGAAAACAAGAGACCCAGTACTTC
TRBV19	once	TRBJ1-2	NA	CASNERRGARGYTF	TGTGCCAGTAATGAGCGGCGGGGGGCGCGTGGCTACACCTTC
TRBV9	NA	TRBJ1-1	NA	CASSPGGVNTEAFF	TGTGCCAGCAGCCCTGGGGGGGTAAACACTGAAGCTTTCTTT
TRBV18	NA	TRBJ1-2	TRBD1	CATAGGAGYGYTF	TGTGCCACCGCAGGGGGCGCGGGCTATGGCTACACCTTC
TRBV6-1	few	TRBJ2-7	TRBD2	CASSEGTSGSYEQYF	TGTGCCAGCAGTGAAGGGACTAGCGGGAGTTACGAGCAGTACTTC
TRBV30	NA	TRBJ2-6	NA	CAGRDSGANVLTF	TGTGCCGGCAGGGACTCTGGGGCCAACGTCCTGACTTTC
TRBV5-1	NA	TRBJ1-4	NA	CASSLGGTNEKLFF	TGCGCCAGCAGCTTGGGTGGCACTAATGAAAAACTGTTTTTT
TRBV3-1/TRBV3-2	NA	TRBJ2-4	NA	CASSQAAGSIAKNIQYF	TGTGCCAGCAGCCAAGCTGCAGGCAGTATAGCCAAAAACATTCAGTACTTC
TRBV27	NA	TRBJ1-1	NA	CASSYPGDTEAFF	TGTGCCAGCAGTTACCCCGGGGACACTGAAGCTTTCTTT
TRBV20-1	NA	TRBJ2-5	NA	CSASGWETQYF	TGCAGTGCTAGCGGGTGGGAGACCCAGTACTTC
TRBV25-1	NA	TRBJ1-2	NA	CASSESAGMGYGYTF	TGTGCCAGCAGTGAATCAGCAGGGATGGGCTATGGCTACACCTTC
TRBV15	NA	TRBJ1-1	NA	CATSRDAVNTEAFF	TGTGCCACCAGCAGAGATGCGGTGAACACTGAAGCTTTCTTT
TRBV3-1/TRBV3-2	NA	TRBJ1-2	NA	CASSPLISGTNYGYTF	TGTGCCAGCAGCCCCCTGATATCAGGGACTAACTATGGCTACACCTTC
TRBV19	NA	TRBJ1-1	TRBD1	CASRPGQRNTEAFF	TGTGCCAGTAGACCGGGACAGCGGAACACTGAAGCTTTCTTT
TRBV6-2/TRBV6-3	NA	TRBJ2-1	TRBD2	CASSYSTSGYNEQFF	TGTGCCAGCAGTTACTCGACTAGCGGCTACAATGAGCAGTTCTTC
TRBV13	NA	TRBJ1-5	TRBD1	CASHPRTGELKRQPQHF	TGTGCCAGCCATCCGCGGACAGGGGAGCTAAAGAGGCAGCCCCAGCATTTT
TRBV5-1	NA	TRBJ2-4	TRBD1	CASSSTTGGDIQYF	TGCGCCAGCAGCTCTACGACAGGGGGCGACATTCAGTACTTC
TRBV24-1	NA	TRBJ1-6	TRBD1	CALESRDRSISPLHF	TGTGCCCTTGAGTCCCGGGACAGGAGCATATCACCCCTCCACTTT
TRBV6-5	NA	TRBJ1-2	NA	CASLAPGGWKYGYTF	TGTGCCAGTCTAGCGCCGGGGGGTTGGAAGTATGGCTACACCTTC
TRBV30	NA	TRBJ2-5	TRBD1	CAWTGTGRQETQYF	TGTGCCTGGACTGGGACAGGGCGACAAGAGACCCAGTACTTC
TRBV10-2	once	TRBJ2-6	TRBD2	CASSEAGGAGANVLTF	TGCGCCAGCAGTGAGGCGGGGGGGGCTGGGGCCAACGTCCTGACTTTC
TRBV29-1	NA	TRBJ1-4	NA	CSVFGGEKLFF	TGCAGCGTGTTCGGAGGCGAAAAACTGTTTTTT
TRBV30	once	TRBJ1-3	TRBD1	CAWQSGTGFSGNTIYF	TGTGCCTGGCAGTCCGGGACAGGGTTCTCTGGAAACACCATATATTTT
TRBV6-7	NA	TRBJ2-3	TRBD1	CASSSADRGTITDTQYF	TGTGCCAGCAGTTCCGCCGACAGGGGTACGATCACAGATACGCAGTATTTT
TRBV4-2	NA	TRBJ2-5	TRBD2	CASSTQPPGVAGETQYF	TGTGCCAGCAGCACACAACCCCCCGGGGTAGCGGGAGAGACCCAGTACTTC
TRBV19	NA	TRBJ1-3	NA	CASTQGQPLSGNTIYF	TGTGCCAGTACGCAGGGGCAGCCACTCTCTGGAAACACCATATATTTT
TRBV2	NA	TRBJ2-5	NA	CASRDSTGNQETQYF	TGTGCCAGCAGAGACTCAACCGGGAACCAAGAGACCCAGTACTTC
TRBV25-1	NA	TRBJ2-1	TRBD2	CASSGGLAGIDEQFF	TGTGCCAGCAGTGGAGGACTAGCGGGAATCGATGAGCAGTTCTTC
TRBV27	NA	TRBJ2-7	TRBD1	CASSWGQFYEQYF	TGTGCCAGCAGCTGGGGACAGTTCTACGAGCAGTACTTC
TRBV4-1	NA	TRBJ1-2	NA	CASSQESVFSRSGYTF	TGCGCCAGCAGCCAAGAGTCCGTTTTTAGTAGAAGTGGCTACACCTTC
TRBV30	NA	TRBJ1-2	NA	CAWSVPSLKNYGYTF	TGTGCCTGGAGTGTACCTAGCCTAAAGAACTATGGCTACACCTTC
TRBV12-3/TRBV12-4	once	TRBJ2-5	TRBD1	CASTRTGGETQYF	TGTGCCAGCACCCGGACAGGAGGCGAGACCCAGTACTTC
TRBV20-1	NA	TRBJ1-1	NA	CSATRTEAFF	TGCAGTGCTACCCGCACTGAAGCTTTCTTT
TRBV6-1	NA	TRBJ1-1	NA	CASSEGRYTEAFF	TGTGCCAGCAGTGAAGGCAGGTACACTGAAGCTTTCTTT
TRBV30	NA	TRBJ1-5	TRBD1	CAWSYSDRESNQPQHF	TGTGCCTGGAGCTATTCTGACAGGGAGAGCAATCAGCCCCAGCATTTT
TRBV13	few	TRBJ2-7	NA	CASSFPTGEQYF	TGTGCCAGCAGCTTCCCCACAGGCGAGCAGTACTTC
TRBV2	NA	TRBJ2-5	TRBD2	CASSVGTTYQETQYF	TGTGCCAGCAGTGTGGGGACTACCTATCAAGAGACCCAGTACTTC
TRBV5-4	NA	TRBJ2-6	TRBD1	CASSLRVTGFGANVLTF	TGTGCCAGCAGCTTGAGGGTGACAGGGTTTGGGGCCAACGTCCTGACTTTC
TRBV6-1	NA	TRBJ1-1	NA	CASSDNPWEGLAEAFF	TGTGCCAGCAGTGACAACCCTTGGGAGGGGCTCGCTGAAGCTTTCTTT
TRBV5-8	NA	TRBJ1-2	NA	CASSPRGRAPDGYTF	TGTGCCAGCAGCCCAAGGGGCAGGGCCCCAGATGGCTACACCTTC
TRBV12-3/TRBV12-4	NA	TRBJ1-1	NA	CASSYTNTEAFF	TGTGCCAGCAGCTATACGAACACTGAAGCTTTCTTT
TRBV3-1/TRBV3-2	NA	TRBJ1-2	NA	CASSYQDSGYTF	TGTGCCAGCAGCTACCAGGACAGTGGCTACACCTTC
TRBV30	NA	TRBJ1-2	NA	CAWSRGNYGYTF	TGTGCCTGGAGTAGGGGGAACTATGGCTACACCTTC
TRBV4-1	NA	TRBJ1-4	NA	CASSQRGGGPTVSNEKLFF	TGCGCCAGCAGCCAAAGGGGGGGCGGACCCACGGTTTCAAATGAAAAACTGTTTTTT
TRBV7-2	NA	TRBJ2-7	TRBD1	CASSLDRGTYEQYF	TGTGCCAGCAGCTTAGACAGGGGGACTTACGAGCAGTACTTC
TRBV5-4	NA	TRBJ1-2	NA	CASSADSGIGGYTF	TGTGCCAGCAGCGCTGACAGTGGGATAGGAGGCTACACCTTC
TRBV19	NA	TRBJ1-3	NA	CASSIGAGYGNTIYF	TGTGCCAGTAGTATAGGGGCGGGGTACGGAAACACCATATATTTT
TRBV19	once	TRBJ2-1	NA	CASSIGERVIYDEQFF	TGTGCCAGTAGTATAGGAGAGCGGGTGATATATGATGAGCAGTTCTTC
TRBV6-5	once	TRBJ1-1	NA	CASIQGEGLNTEAFF	TGTGCCAGCATACAGGGTGAGGGGCTGAACACTGAAGCTTTCTTT
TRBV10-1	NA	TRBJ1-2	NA	CASSEYRTANYGYTF	TGCGCCAGCAGTGAATACAGGACCGCTAACTATGGCTACACCTTC